The clone carrying this T cell receptor beta chain was detected only a few times. Antigen specificity is unknown. TCRdb independently ran MiXCR on the 5' RACE reads; one entry per CDR3 protein. The repertoire holds under 250,000 distinct CDR3 sequences, with around 6.6% as singletons. The data belong to a study of CD8 T cells in ankylosing spondylitis. Overall study findings and caveats: In ankylosing spondylitis blood, a motif of eight highly homologous TCR beta variants appeared characteristic.

This TCR was sampled from a male donor with ankylosing spondylitis. The source material was blood, either unsorted or a sorted T cell fraction (not recorded which).

The CDR3 nucleotides read TGTGCCAGCAGCCCAAGGACAGGGGGCGCGGCGGGCTACGAGCAGTACTTC. Amino acids: CASSPRTGGAAGYEQYF. The V call is TRBV7-9, the J call TRBJ2-7, with 11 bases aligning to TRBD1. CDR1 is SEHNR, CDR2 FQNEAQ, per germline (reference sequence). The CDR3 is made up of 17 amino acids. J gave up 3 bases and V 5 bases, and 12 bases lay outside the gene matches. Looking up the rest from reference TRBV7-9 and TRBJ2-7 gives the full variable domain: DTGVSQNPRHKITKRGQNVTFRCDPISEHNRLYWYRQTLGQGPEFLTYFQNEAQLEKSRLLSDRFSAERPKGSFSTLEIQRTEQGDSAMYLCASSPRTGGAAGYEQYFGPGTRLTVT.